This TCR beta chain was observed in a study of T cell responses to AZD1222 COVID-19 vaccine. Study observations and caveats: Baseline serology detected seropositivity in only five or six AZD1222 recipients. The reported proportion of spike-specific TCRs targeting unmutated variant regions was nearly half. Clonal diversity may have been underestimated in mostly white British donors.

To note about this clone: What it recognizes is unknown.

The CDR3 has 13 residues. V gave up 0 bases and J gave up 6 bases, with 7 bases separating them. Germline CDR1 reads MNHEY; CDR2 reads SMNVEV (reference sequence). TCRdb keeps only in-frame clones here, not all; method: immunoSEQ multiplex PCR. The sample lists around 150,000 clones; roughly 90% were seen once. Sequences were derived from peripheral blood, sampled on day 0 of AZD1222 vaccination. The J gene is TRBJ2-3, the V gene TRBV27, with D maybe TRBD1 (6 bases). The sequence came from an adult in good health. CDR3 nucleotide sequence: TGTGCCAGCAGTTTATCAAGGGGGGATACGCAGTATTTT. Translating gives CASSLSRGDTQYF.